This T cell receptor (beta chain) was identified in a study of shared clonotypes between healthy human individuals. Germline lookup yields CDR1 LNHDA and CDR2 SQIVND (reference sequence). The CDR3 totals 14 residues. The germline V and J ends were trimmed by 3 bases and 1 base, with 10 bases remaining between them. Terminally differentiated effector memory CD45RA+ cells were excluded by CCR7 positive selection of CD45RO-negative cells. About this clone itself: The antigen remains unidentified. This same CDR3 is encoded by further DNA sequences in the sample.

As originally analysed: ImmunoSEQ supplied junction-only sequences lacking quality scores, so filtering was different. The method was immunoSEQ multiplex PCR; TCRdb's version includes in-frame clones alone and lacks a portion of them. V and J calls and clone size follow that table, whereas D and trimming were derived from the DNA. The sample records about 2 million clones, approximately 94% being singletons. Study-level findings and limits: Collection of samples was limited to blood; tissue repertoires likely differ.

The TCR sequence derives from a man aged 18 to 35 in good health. This chain links TRBV19 with TRBJ2-7; D is perhaps TRBD2 (5 bases). Input material: naive CD8+ T cells sorted from blood. This CDR3 reads CASSISGPSYEQYF. DNA of the CDR3: TGTGCCAGTAGTATCAGCGGTCCTTCCTACGAGCAGTACTTC.